What follows is one TCR beta chain and its context. This CDR3 comprises 14 residues. Germline lookup yields CDR1 SNHLY and CDR2 FYNNEI. Between the trimmed V and J ends, which lost 4 bases and 2 bases, there was a span of 10 bases. Original handling: Nucleated cell number was recorded as an estimate derived from reference gene primer amplification. TCRdb keeps only in-frame clones here, not all; method: immunoSEQ multiplex PCR. V, J and clone size reflect that table, while D and trimming were determined from the DNA. The sample lists some 190,000 clones; 70% to 90% were seen once. This entry is derived from a study of blood T cell repertoires in COVID-19. Study-wide context: COVID-19 samples from acute and convalescent phases originated in the United States, Italy and Spain. Sources were T cells, B-cell-depleted T cells, or PBMCs; the material itself was cDNA or gDNA.

The chain has TRBV2 and TRBJ2-3; perhaps TRBD1 as D (6 bases). The sequence came from a woman of 80 years or more with acute or convalescent COVID-19. What was sequenced was peripheral blood. This CDR3 is CASSVDRLTDTQYF. The CDR3 nucleotides are TGTGCCAGCAGTGTTGACAGGCTCACAGATACGCAGTATTTT.